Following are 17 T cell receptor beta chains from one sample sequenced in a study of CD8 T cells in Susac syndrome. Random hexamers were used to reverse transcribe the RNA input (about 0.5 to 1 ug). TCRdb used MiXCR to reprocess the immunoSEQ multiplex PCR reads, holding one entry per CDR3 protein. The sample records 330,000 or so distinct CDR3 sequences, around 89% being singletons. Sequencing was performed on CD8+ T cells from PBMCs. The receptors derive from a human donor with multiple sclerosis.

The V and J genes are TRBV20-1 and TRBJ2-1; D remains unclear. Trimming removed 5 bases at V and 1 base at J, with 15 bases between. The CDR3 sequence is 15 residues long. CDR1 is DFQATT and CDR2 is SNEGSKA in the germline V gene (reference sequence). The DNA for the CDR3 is TGCAGTGCTCCGCCTACCGACCAGTCCTACAATGAGCAGTTCTTC. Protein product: CSAPPTDQSYNEQFF.

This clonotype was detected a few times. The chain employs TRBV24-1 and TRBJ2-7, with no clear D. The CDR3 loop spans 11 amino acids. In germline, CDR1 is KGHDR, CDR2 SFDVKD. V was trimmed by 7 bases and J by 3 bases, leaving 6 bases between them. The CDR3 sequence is CATSPFYEQYF. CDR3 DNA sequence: TGTGCCACCAGCCCTTTCTACGAGCAGTACTTC.

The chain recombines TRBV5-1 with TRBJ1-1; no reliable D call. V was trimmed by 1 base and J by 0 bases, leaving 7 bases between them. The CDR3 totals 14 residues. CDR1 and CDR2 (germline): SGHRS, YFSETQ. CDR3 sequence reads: CASSLQSMNTEAFF. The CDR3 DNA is TGCGCCAGCAGCTTGCAAAGCATGAACACTGAAGCTTTCTTT.

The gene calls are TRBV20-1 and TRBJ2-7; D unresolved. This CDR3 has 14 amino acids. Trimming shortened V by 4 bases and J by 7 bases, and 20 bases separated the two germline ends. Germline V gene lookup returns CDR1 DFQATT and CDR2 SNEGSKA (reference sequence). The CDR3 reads CSANPLVLVTEQYF. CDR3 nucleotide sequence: TGCAGTGCTAACCCCTTAGTCCTGGTGACGGAGCAGTACTTC.

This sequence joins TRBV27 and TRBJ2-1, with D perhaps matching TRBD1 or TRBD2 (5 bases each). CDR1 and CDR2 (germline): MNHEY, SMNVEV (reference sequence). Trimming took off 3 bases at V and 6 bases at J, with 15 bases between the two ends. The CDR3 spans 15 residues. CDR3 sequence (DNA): TGTGCCAGCAGTTTTGGGGGATGGCTAACCAATGAGCAGTTCTTC. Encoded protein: CASSFGGWLTNEQFF.

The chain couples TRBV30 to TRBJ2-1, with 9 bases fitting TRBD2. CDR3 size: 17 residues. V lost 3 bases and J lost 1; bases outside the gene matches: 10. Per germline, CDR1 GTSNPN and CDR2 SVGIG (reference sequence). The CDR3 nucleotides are TGTGCCTGGAGGGACCAAGCGGGGGGCCCTTCCTACAATGAGCAGTTCTTC. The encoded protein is CAWRDQAGGPSYNEQFF.

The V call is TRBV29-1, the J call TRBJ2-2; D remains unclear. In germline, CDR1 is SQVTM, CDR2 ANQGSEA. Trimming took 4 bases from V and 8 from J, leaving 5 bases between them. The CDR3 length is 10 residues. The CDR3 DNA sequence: TGCAGCGTTGTTGGGGGGGAGCTGTTTTTT. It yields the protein CSVVGGELFF.

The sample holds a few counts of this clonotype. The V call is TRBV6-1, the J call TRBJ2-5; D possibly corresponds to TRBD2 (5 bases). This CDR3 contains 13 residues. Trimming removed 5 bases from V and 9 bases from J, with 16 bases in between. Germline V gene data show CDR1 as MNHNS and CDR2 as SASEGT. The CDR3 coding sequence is TGTGCCAGCAGTCACGGCCACCCCGGGGCCCAGTACTTC. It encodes CASSHGHPGAQYF.

The CDR3 nucleotides read TGTGCCTGGAGTGTAGGCGGGACAGTACTCTACGAGCAGTACTTC. This encodes CAWSVGGTVLYEQYF. The V and J genes are TRBV30 and TRBJ2-7, with D possibly matching TRBD1 (7 bases). Germline CDR1 reads GTSNPN; CDR2 reads SVGIG (reference sequence). This CDR3 region has 15 residues. V lost 0 bases, J lost 3 bases, and 15 bases lay in between.

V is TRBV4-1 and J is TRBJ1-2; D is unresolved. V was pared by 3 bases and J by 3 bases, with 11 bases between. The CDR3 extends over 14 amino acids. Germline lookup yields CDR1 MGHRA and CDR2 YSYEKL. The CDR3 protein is CASSHADVDYGYTF. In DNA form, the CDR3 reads TGCGCCAGCAGCCATGCTGACGTAGACTATGGCTACACCTTC.

The CDR3 DNA follows: TGTGCCAGCAGCCAAGAACTAGCTGGCACCGGGGAGCTGTTTTTT. Protein product: CASSQELAGTGELFF. The rearrangement joins TRBV4-2 to TRBJ2-2, with D perhaps matching TRBD2 (6 bases). V dropped 0 bases and J dropped 4 bases, with 9 bases sitting between them. In germline, CDR1 is LGHNA, CDR2 YNFKEQ. This CDR3 spans 15 amino acids.

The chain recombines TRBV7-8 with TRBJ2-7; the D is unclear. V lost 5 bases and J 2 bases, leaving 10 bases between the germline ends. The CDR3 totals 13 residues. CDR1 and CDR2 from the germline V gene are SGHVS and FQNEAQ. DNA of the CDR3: TGTGCCAGCAGCCTGTACAGAACCTACGAGCAGTACTTC. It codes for CASSLYRTYEQYF.

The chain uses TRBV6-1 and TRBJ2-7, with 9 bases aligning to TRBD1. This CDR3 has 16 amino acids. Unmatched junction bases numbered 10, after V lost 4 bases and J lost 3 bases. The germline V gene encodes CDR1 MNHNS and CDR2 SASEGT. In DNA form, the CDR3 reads TGTGCCAGCAGTGCCCATACCGGGACAGGGCACTACGAGCAGTACTTC. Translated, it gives CASSAHTGTGHYEQYF.

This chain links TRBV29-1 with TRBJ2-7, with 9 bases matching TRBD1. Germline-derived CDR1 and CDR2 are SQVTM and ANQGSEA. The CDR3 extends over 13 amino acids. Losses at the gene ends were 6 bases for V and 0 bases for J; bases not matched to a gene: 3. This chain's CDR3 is CSVVTGGSYEQYF. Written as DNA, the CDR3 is TGCAGCGTCGTGACAGGGGGCTCCTACGAGCAGTACTTC.

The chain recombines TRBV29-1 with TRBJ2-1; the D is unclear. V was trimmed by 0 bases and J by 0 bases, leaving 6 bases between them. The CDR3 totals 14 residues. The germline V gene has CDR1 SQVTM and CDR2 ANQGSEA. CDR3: CSVEDSSSYNEQFF. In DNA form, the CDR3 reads TGCAGCGTTGAAGATAGTAGCTCCTACAATGAGCAGTTCTTC.

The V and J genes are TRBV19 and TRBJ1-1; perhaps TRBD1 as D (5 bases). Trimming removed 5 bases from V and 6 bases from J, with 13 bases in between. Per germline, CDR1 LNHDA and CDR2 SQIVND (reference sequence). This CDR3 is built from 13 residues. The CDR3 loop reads CASSSTTGPEAFF. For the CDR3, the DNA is TGTGCCAGTAGTTCAACTACGGGACCTGAAGCTTTCTTT.

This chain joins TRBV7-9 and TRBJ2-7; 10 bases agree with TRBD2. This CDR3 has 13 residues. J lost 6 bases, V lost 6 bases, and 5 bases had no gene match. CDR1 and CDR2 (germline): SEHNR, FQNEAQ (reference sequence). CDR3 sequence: CASRSGGAGEQYF. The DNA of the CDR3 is TGTGCCAGCAGGAGCGGGGGGGCCGGCGAGCAGTACTTC. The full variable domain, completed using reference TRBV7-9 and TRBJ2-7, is DTGVSQNPRHKITKRGQNVTFRCDPISEHNRLYWYRQTLGQGPEFLTYFQNEAQLEKSRLLSDRFSAERPKGSFSTLEIQRTEQGDSAMYLCASRSGGAGEQYFGPGTRLTVT.